These T cell receptor beta chains were read from a single sample in a study of T-cell reconstitution after alpha-beta-depleted transplantation in children. Each CDR3 protein gets one entry after TCRdb re-called the PCR reads with MiXCR. Of more than 550,000 distinct CDR3 sequences listed, about 10% are singletons. Sequencing used PBMCs from the stem cell graft donor, obtained from the stem cell graft. The source of these receptors is a human donor who donated a stem cell graft to a child with acute myeloid leukemia. The CDR3 runs from the conserved cysteine through the conserved F or W. A D gene is named only where the DNA matches it firmly. Clone size is stated in some rows and not others, as once, few, many or a class when expanded.

D gene | J gene | clone size | V gene | CDR3 protein | CDR3 DNA
TRBD2 | TRBJ2-1 | few | TRBV10-3 | CAAGLTPNEQFF | TGTGCCGCGGGACTAACCCCCAATGAGCAGTTCTTC
TRBD1 | TRBJ1-5 | many | TRBV12-3/TRBV12-4 | CASSWTGVQPQHF | TGTGCCAGCAGTTGGACAGGGGTCCAGCCCCAGCATTTT
NA | TRBJ2-5 | NA | TRBV12-3/TRBV12-4 | CASSVPGQWTQYF | TGTGCCAGCAGCGTTCCCGGACAGTGGACCCAGTACTTC
NA | TRBJ2-1 | few | TRBV20-1 | CSASVKLYNEQFF | TGCAGTGCCTCGGTAAAGCTCTACAATGAGCAGTTCTTC
NA | TRBJ2-2 | few | TRBV25-1 | CASSAPGRGRTGELFF | TGTGCCAGCAGCGCCCCTGGCAGGGGTAGGACCGGGGAGCTGTTTTTT
TRBD1 | TRBJ1-5 | NA | TRBV4-3 | CASSQVQGGDQPQHF | TGCGCCAGCAGCCAGGTACAGGGGGGTGATCAGCCCCAGCATTTT
NA | TRBJ2-1 | NA | TRBV5-6 | CASSPGLVYYEQFF | TGTGCCAGCAGCCCCGGCCTCGTCTACTATGAGCAGTTCTTC
TRBD2 | TRBJ2-5 | many | TRBV10-3 | CAISSGTSGQETQYF | TGTGCCATCAGTTCCGGGACTAGTGGACAAGAGACCCAGTACTTC
NA | TRBJ1-5 | NA | TRBV6-1 | CASSEQGGQPQHF | TGTGCCAGCAGTGAACAGGGAGGTCAGCCCCAGCATTTT
NA | TRBJ1-3 | NA | TRBV27 | CASSSATTFSGNTIYF | TGTGCCAGCAGTTCCGCTACAACCTTCTCTGGAAACACCATATATTTT
TRBD2 | TRBJ2-7 | few | TRBV12-3/TRBV12-4 | CASSPSSGRASYEQYF | TGTGCCAGCAGTCCCTCTAGCGGGAGGGCCTCCTACGAGCAGTACTTC
NA | TRBJ2-5 | NA | TRBV7-9 | CASSPSGAGRETQYF | TGTGCCAGCAGCCCAAGCGGAGCGGGTCGGGAGACCCAGTACTTC
NA | TRBJ2-1 | NA | TRBV5-1 | CASSLAYGEQFF | TGCGCCAGCAGCTTGGCCTACGGTGAGCAGTTCTTC
NA | TRBJ2-3 | many | TRBV28 | CASSLFQGEGTDTQYF | TGTGCCAGCAGTTTATTTCAGGGAGAGGGCACAGATACGCAGTATTTT
TRBD2 | TRBJ2-1 | NA | TRBV25-1 | CASSVSRGNNEQFF | TGTGCCAGCAGTGTATCGCGGGGGAACAATGAGCAGTTCTTC
TRBD2 | TRBJ2-1 | NA | TRBV30 | CAWRPLRLAGVSGSYNEQFF | TGTGCCTGGAGGCCCCTCAGACTAGCGGGAGTCTCCGGCTCCTACAATGAGCAGTTCTTC
NA | TRBJ2-5 | many | TRBV20-1 | CSAAGSQETQYF | TGCAGTGCCGCCGGCTCCCAAGAGACCCAGTACTTC
NA | TRBJ2-3 | few | TRBV7-2 | CASEVLASLADTQYF | TGTGCCAGCGAGGTGCTAGCTAGCCTCGCAGATACGCAGTATTTT
NA | TRBJ2-1 | many | TRBV30 | CAWSPGEQFF | TGTGCCTGGTCCCCGGGAGAGCAGTTCTTC
NA | TRBJ2-7 | many | TRBV4-2 | CASSQEAGGGWNYEQYF | TGTGCCAGCAGCCAAGAAGCTGGCGGCGGGTGGAACTACGAGCAGTACTTC
TRBD1 | TRBJ1-5 | many | TRBV27 | CASSPQGGLFNQPQHF | TGTGCCAGCAGCCCCCAGGGGGGATTGTTCAATCAGCCCCAGCATTTT
TRBD2 | TRBJ2-1 | many | TRBV7-2 | CASSSLAGGFYNEQFF | TGTGCCAGCAGCTCGCTAGCGGGAGGCTTCTACAATGAGCAGTTCTTC
TRBD1 | TRBJ2-2 | few | TRBV12-3/TRBV12-4 | CASSTRQGNAGELFF | TGTGCCAGCAGTACTAGACAGGGGAATGCCGGGGAGCTGTTTTTT
NA | TRBJ2-7 | many | TRBV27 | CASSAEGGRYYEQYF | TGTGCCAGCAGTGCTGAGGGGGGAAGGTACTACGAGCAGTACTTC
TRBD2 | TRBJ2-3 | many | TRBV28 | CAIADPGLAGVEADTQYF | TGTGCCATCGCGGACCCTGGACTAGCGGGAGTGGAGGCAGATACGCAGTATTTT
NA | TRBJ2-3 | few | TRBV29-1 | CSVEAGGNTQYF | TGCAGCGTTGAAGCAGGGGGGAATACGCAGTATTTT
NA | TRBJ1-5 | many | TRBV20-1 | CSARTTQGGNQPQHF | TGCAGTGCTAGGACCACCCAAGGGGGGAATCAGCCCCAGCATTTT
TRBD2 | TRBJ2-1 | many | TRBV5-4 | CASSLAGGLAGYNEQFF | TGTGCCAGCAGCTTGGCCGGGGGACTAGCGGGGTACAATGAGCAGTTCTTC
TRBD1 | TRBJ1-1 | few | TRBV30 | CAWEVGTGSTEAFF | TGTGCCTGGGAAGTAGGGACAGGGAGCACTGAAGCTTTCTTT
TRBD2 | TRBJ2-1 | NA | TRBV20-1 | CSARDWAGEPHNEQFF | TGCAGTGCTAGAGATTGGGCGGGGGAACCACACAATGAGCAGTTCTTC
NA | TRBJ2-1 | many | TRBV7-8 | CASSLAVAEQFF | TGTGCCAGCAGCTTAGCGGTAGCGGAGCAGTTCTTC
TRBD1 | TRBJ1-1 | few | TRBV12-3/TRBV12-4 | CASSYNQGVNTEAFF | TGTGCCAGCAGTTATAATCAGGGGGTGAACACTGAAGCTTTCTTT
TRBD1 | TRBJ2-1 | many | TRBV5-6 | CASSFRDRGPGEQFF | TGTGCCAGCAGCTTTAGGGACAGGGGGCCCGGTGAGCAGTTCTTC
TRBD2 | TRBJ2-7 | NA | TRBV5-1 | CASSLAGPSGRIYEQYF | TGCGCCAGCAGCTTGGCAGGCCCTAGCGGGAGGATCTACGAGCAGTACTTC
TRBD1 | TRBJ1-1 | NA | TRBV6-2/TRBV6-3 | CASTESGTGGTEAFF | TGTGCCAGCACCGAATCCGGGACAGGGGGTACTGAAGCTTTCTTT
NA | TRBJ2-3 | NA | TRBV7-6 | CASSSKTDTQYF | TGTGCCAGCAGCTCTAAAACAGATACGCAGTATTTT
NA | TRBJ1-6 | few | TRBV20-1 | CSARDRRLSYNSPLHF | TGCAGTGCTAGAGACCGTCGACTTAGCTATAATTCACCCCTCCACTTT
NA | TRBJ2-3 | NA | TRBV5-1 | CASRMGWGTDTQYF | TGCGCCAGCAGGATGGGTTGGGGCACAGATACGCAGTATTTT
NA | TRBJ1-5 | NA | TRBV7-3 | CASSFAVGQPQHF | TGTGCCAGCAGCTTCGCCGTGGGGCAGCCCCAGCATTTT
TRBD1 | TRBJ1-4 | NA | TRBV3-1 | CASSQDPAGGNEKLFF | TGTGCCAGCAGCCAAGATCCGGCAGGGGGGAATGAAAAACTGTTTTTT
TRBD1 | TRBJ2-1 | many | TRBV28 | CASSYPRDRGGNEQFF | TGTGCCAGCAGTTACCCCCGGGACAGGGGCGGCAATGAGCAGTTCTTC
NA | TRBJ2-3 | many | TRBV29-1 | CSVDGISTDTQYF | TGCAGCGTTGATGGTATTAGCACAGATACGCAGTATTTT
TRBD2 | TRBJ2-5 | few | TRBV2 | CASRLIAGGPVETQYF | TGTGCCAGCCGTTTGATAGCGGGAGGGCCGGTAGAGACCCAGTACTTC
TRBD2 | TRBJ2-1 | few | TRBV20-1 | CSARNLAGGSYNEQFF | TGCAGTGCTAGAAACCTAGCGGGAGGGTCCTACAATGAGCAGTTCTTC
NA | TRBJ2-3 | NA | TRBV7-8 | CASSAGLPLIGDTQYF | TGTGCCAGCAGCGCGGGATTGCCCCTCATCGGCGATACGCAGTATTTT
NA | TRBJ2-5 | NA | TRBV29-1 | CSVEGLVGGETQYF | TGCAGCGTTGAAGGCCTAGTGGGGGGAGAGACCCAGTACTTC
NA | TRBJ2-1 | few | TRBV5-1 | CASSFRGTGINNEQFF | TGCGCCAGCAGCTTTCGGGGTACCGGAATTAACAATGAGCAGTTCTTC
TRBD1 | TRBJ1-6 | NA | TRBV25-1 | CASSEPTGGHSPLHF | TGTGCCAGCAGTGAGCCGACAGGGGGCCATTCACCCCTCCACTTT
NA | TRBJ2-5 | NA | TRBV5-6 | CASSLAADIETQYF | TGTGCCAGCAGCTTGGCCGCGGACATCGAGACCCAGTACTTC
NA | TRBJ2-7 | many | TRBV12-3/TRBV12-4 | CASRRGTVTRDEQYF | TGTGCCAGCAGAAGAGGGACGGTGACTCGTGACGAGCAGTACTTC
NA | TRBJ2-4 | many | TRBV24-1 | CATSRENIQYF | TGTGCCACCAGTAGGGAAAACATTCAGTACTTC
NA | TRBJ1-2 | NA | TRBV28 | CASISQGNYGYTF | TGTGCCAGCATTTCCCAAGGGAACTATGGCTACACCTTC
NA | TRBJ2-7 | NA | TRBV2 | CASLLIYEQYF | TGTGCCAGCCTCCTAATCTACGAGCAGTACTTC
NA | TRBJ2-2 | few | TRBV20-1 | CSANPKGLTGELFF | TGCAGTGCTAACCCTAAGGGTTTAACCGGGGAGCTGTTTTTT
TRBD1 | TRBJ1-3 | many | TRBV12-3/TRBV12-4 | CASSYGQGRNTIYF | TGTGCCAGCAGTTATGGACAGGGCCGAAACACCATATATTTT